Sequencing of this TCR beta chain was carried out in a study of CXCR3-negative and CXCR3-positive naive CD8 T cells. As for the study in general: A total of around 140 million TRB reads was generated, with about 1.5 +/- 0.3 million per library. General observations from the study: Diversity was high in both naive subsets and much lower in memory cells.

In preparing the TRB cDNA libraries, 5' RACE with UMI labels was used. One entry per CDR3 protein, without DNA, is what TCRdb gives after re-calling the 5' RACE reads. The repertoire table contains 150,000 or so distinct CDR3 sequences. Of note for this clonotype: Its antigen is still unknown.

The sequencing sample was made of naive CXCR3- CD8+ T cells from blood. Subset in this sample: CD45RO-CCR7+CD27+CD95- naive CD8+ T cells lacking CXCR3 (TNR3-). The TCR sequence derives from a human donor in good health. Some clones in this sample may be carry-over from other donors' samples.

CDR3 loop: CASSDPLQGGTGELFF. The chain is built from TRBV2 and TRBJ2-2; TCRdb's D call of TRBD1 is untestable without DNA. The CDR3 spans 16 residues. Germline V gene lookup returns CDR1 SNHLY and CDR2 FYNNEI.